This TCR beta chain was profiled in a study of blood T cell repertoires in COVID-19. Assay: immunoSEQ multiplex PCR; the TCRdb copy retains only in-frame clones and omits some. Altogether 35,000 to 50,000 clones are present, roughly 84% being singletons, with the ten largest covering roughly 4.3%. The ends were cut back, 3 bases at V and 2 bases at J, with 4 bases in the middle. CDR3 length equals 13 residues. Germline V gene lookup returns CDR1 WNHNN and CDR2 SYGVQD (reference sequence). The chain uses TRBV10-1 and TRBJ2-2; D ambiguous. The TCR sequence derives from a woman in her sixties or seventies with acute or convalescent COVID-19. Sequences were obtained from peripheral blood. The CDR3 nucleotides are TGCGCCAGCAGTGACGGTAACACCGGGGAGCTGTTTTTT. It specifies CASSDGNTGELFF.